Below are 24 T cell receptor beta chains sequenced from a single sample in a study of T cells in Graves' hyperthyroidism and ophthalmopathy. TCR beta CDR3 sequences were amplified from RNA transcripts. An initial round of RT-PCR targeting the TCR CDR3 relied on the HTBI primer set. One entry per CDR3 protein, called by TCRdb with MiXCR from the multiplex PCR reads. The repertoire consists of 750,000 to 900,000 distinct CDR3 sequences, with over 35% occurring once and the leading ten covering 8.9%. The sequenced sample consisted of blood. Receptor source: a man between 18 and 29 years old with Graves' hyperthyroidism.

In its sample, this clonotype was seen once. The V gene is TRBV29-1, the J gene TRBJ1-2, with TRBD1 as a possible D gene (5 bases). The CDR3 sequence is 13 residues long. V was pared by 4 bases and J by 3 bases, with 12 bases between. Germline CDR1 SQVTM, CDR2 ANQGSEA. The CDR3 DNA reads TGCAGCGTTGTTCGGGACGGCTACTATGGCTACACCTTC. This gives the protein CSVVRDGYYGYTF.

V is TRBV9 and J is TRBJ1-1; 10 bases map to TRBD1. This CDR3 comprises 13 residues. Trimming at V came to 6 bases and at J to 3 bases, leaving 2 bases not matched to a gene. The germline gives CDR1 SGDLS, CDR2 YYNGEE. The CDR3 coding sequence is TGTGCCAGCATTGGACAGGGGGACACTGAAGCTTTCTTT. This translates into CASIGQGDTEAFF.

The chain employs TRBV7-2 and TRBJ1-1, with D uncertain. The CDR3 has 13 amino acids. The germline V gene has CDR1 SGHTA and CDR2 FQGNSA. V lost 3 bases to trimming and J lost 5 bases, with 10 bases between them. The CDR3 bases are TGTGCCAGCAGCTTCGGGGAGCGGACTGAAGCTTTCTTT. Translated, it gives CASSFGERTEAFF.

V and J are TRBV2 and TRBJ2-5; TRBD2 aligns across 8 bases. This CDR3 region has 13 residues. Trimming at V came to 9 bases and at J to 4 bases, leaving 7 bases not matched to a gene. Germline values: CDR1 SNHLY, CDR2 FYNNEI. CDR3 DNA: TGTGCCAGTCGGGGGGGGCAGGGAGAGACCCAGTACTTC. Its protein product is CASRGGQGETQYF.

The chain has TRBV29-1 and TRBJ2-5, with TRBD1 as a possible D gene (6 bases). Deletions cut 5 bases from V and 4 bases from J, with 14 bases between. Germline CDR1 is SQVTM and CDR2 is ANQGSEA. CDR3 length equals 13 residues. Here the CDR3 DNA reads TGCAGCGTTCGGACCACAGGGACAGAGACCCAGTACTTC. Protein sequence: CSVRTTGTETQYF.

As concerns this clonotype: A much larger clone is a single base away; this may be a read error. This sequence joins TRBV10-3 and TRBJ1-5; TRBD1 agrees at 9 bases. With 10 bases clipped from V and 5 bases from J, the junction kept 6 bases outside the gene matches. CDR3 length: 13 amino acids. CDR1 and CDR2 (germline): ENHRY, SYGVKD. The CDR3 reads CATGTGTHQPQHF. The CDR3 DNA sequence: TGTGCCACCGGGACAGGGACCCATCAGCCCCAGCATTTT.

V is TRBV9 and J is TRBJ2-7, with D hard to call. Germline-derived CDR1 and CDR2 are SGDLS and YYNGEE. The germline V and J ends were trimmed by 4 bases and 3 bases, with 14 bases remaining between them. CDR3 length: 14 residues. The CDR3 sequence is CASSSPEINYEQYF. The CDR3 coding sequence is TGTGCCAGCAGCTCTCCCGAGATAAACTACGAGCAGTACTTC.

The CDR3 is CASSLGGSEGGTGELFF. DNA of the CDR3: TGTGCCAGCAGCTTAGGGGGCTCCGAGGGGGGGACCGGGGAGCTGTTTTTT. The J gene is TRBJ2-2, the V gene TRBV7-2, with D possibly being TRBD2 (7 bases). CDR1 SGHTA and CDR2 FQGNSA come from the germline V gene. The CDR3 sequence is 17 residues long. V was shortened by 1 base and J by 5 bases, with 17 bases between the two germline ends.

The rearrangement links TRBV20-1 to TRBJ1-1; 7 nucleotides align to TRBD1. The junction had 6 bases not matched to a gene; V was cut back by 5 bases and J by 0 bases. There are 14 residues in the CDR3. CDR1 is DFQATT and CDR2 is SNEGSKA in the germline V gene (reference sequence). The CDR3: CSAHRGPMNTEAFF. The CDR3, as DNA: TGCAGTGCTCACAGGGGACCCATGAACACTGAAGCTTTCTTT.

This clonotype came up many times. This chain joins TRBV29-1 and TRBJ2-7; TRBD2 might be the D (5 bases). The germline V gene has CDR1 SQVTM and CDR2 ANQGSEA. The CDR3 runs 11 residues. V gave up 2 bases and J gave up 5 bases, with 7 bases separating them. The CDR3 spells CSVEWGDEQYF. The CDR3 DNA sequence: TGCAGCGTTGAATGGGGAGACGAGCAGTACTTC.

In this sample, this clonotype turned up many times. The chain joins TRBV5-1 to TRBJ1-1, with 8 bases matching TRBD1. The V gene's germline CDR1 is SGHRS and CDR2 YFSETQ. The CDR3 sequence is 15 residues long. The junction had 4 bases not matched to a gene; V was cut back by 0 bases and J by 3 bases. CDR3 DNA: TGCGCCAGCAGCTTGGGGACAGGGAAGGACACTGAAGCTTTCTTT. Its protein is CASSLGTGKDTEAFF.

In its sample, this clonotype was seen many times. The J gene is TRBJ2-5, the V gene TRBV24-1; no reliable D call. The germline V gene has CDR1 KGHDR and CDR2 SFDVKD. This CDR3 contains 13 residues. V lost 3 bases and J lost 6, with 10 bases in between. CDR3 in DNA: TGTGCCACCAGTGATCCCCGCCGTCAGACCCAGTACTTC. Translating gives CATSDPRRQTQYF.

On this clonotype itself: A much larger clone is a single base away; this may be a read error. This rearrangement joins TRBV10-3 to TRBJ2-7, with D unclear. V shed 5 bases and J shed 9 bases, with 14 bases lying between them. Germline assignment: CDR1 ENHRY and CDR2 SYGVKD. This CDR3 contains 12 residues. CDR3 sequence (DNA): TGTGCCATCAGTCTACCGAAATCGGGGCAGTACTTC. It translates to CAISLPKSGQYF.

This clonotype was detected ten times or more. This rearrangement joins TRBV6-6 to TRBJ1-1; unclear D gene. This CDR3 has 10 amino acids. The ends were cut back, 6 bases at V and 8 bases at J, with 7 bases in the middle. Germline assignment: CDR1 MNHNY and CDR2 SVGAGI (reference sequence). The CDR3 loop is CASREIEAFF. The DNA of the CDR3 is TGTGCCAGCAGAGAGATAGAAGCTTTCTTT.

The chain employs TRBV3-1 and TRBJ2-5; TRBD2 aligns across 10 bases. V shed 6 bases, J shed 1 base, and the junction held 5 bases outside the gene matches. Germline assignment: CDR1 LGHDT and CDR2 YNNKEL (reference sequence). The CDR3 has 15 amino acids. The CDR3 loop reads CASRTSGDLQETQYF. As DNA, the CDR3 is TGTGCCAGCAGAACTAGCGGGGACCTCCAAGAGACCCAGTACTTC.

This clonotype has more than one count but fewer than ten. The rearrangement uses TRBV7-9 and TRBJ2-7; 10 positions agree with TRBD1. CDR1 is SEHNR and CDR2 is FQNEAQ in the germline V gene (reference sequence). CDR3 length: 14 amino acids. With V trimmed by 2 bases and J by 12 bases, 10 bases remained unmatched. CDR3 residues: CASSLSGQGFPGYF. The CDR3 DNA sequence: TGTGCCAGCAGCTTATCGGGACAGGGGTTTCCCGGGTACTTC.

This clonotype was seen a few times. In nucleotides, the CDR3 is TGTGCCAGCAGCCCCGGACAGGCGATATCCTACGAGCAGTACTTC. It encodes CASSPGQAISYEQYF. This sequence joins TRBV7-9 and TRBJ2-7, with 7 bases aligning to TRBD1. CDR3 size: 15 residues. From germline, CDR1 is SEHNR and CDR2 FQNEAQ (reference sequence). The J segment lost 1 base and the V segment lost 5 bases, leaving 8 bases of the junction unmatched. Looking up the rest from reference TRBV7-9 and TRBJ2-7 gives the full variable domain: DTGVSQNPRHKITKRGQNVTFRCDPISEHNRLYWYRQTLGQGPEFLTYFQNEAQLEKSRLLSDRFSAERPKGSFSTLEIQRTEQGDSAMYLCASSPGQAISYEQYFGPGTRLTVT.

This clonotype was observed a handful of times. The rearrangement uses TRBV7-9 and TRBJ1-6, with D possibly TRBD1 on 6 matching bases. With 5 bases removed from V and 7 bases from J, the gap between germline ends came to 21 bases. CDR1 is SEHNR and CDR2 is FQNEAQ in the germline V gene (reference sequence). CDR3 length: 17 amino acids. This CDR3 is CASSQHHLQGGNSPLHF. CDR3 sequence (DNA): TGTGCCAGCAGCCAACATCACCTACAGGGAGGGAATTCACCCCTCCACTTT.

This clonotype was observed many times. The V gene is TRBV19, the J gene TRBJ1-5; no definite D call. Germline loops: CDR1 LNHDA, CDR2 SQIVND (reference sequence). The CDR3 runs to 12 residues. The ends were cut back, 6 bases at V and 5 bases at J, with 8 bases in the middle. The CDR3 coding sequence is TGTGCCAGTAGCCCTCTCGATCAGCCCCAGCATTTT. The encoded protein is CASSPLDQPQHF. Full variable domain (rest looked up from reference TRBV19 and TRBJ1-5): DGGITQSPKYLFRKEGQNVTLSCEQNLNHDAMYWYRQDPGQGLRLIYYSQIVNDFQKGDIAEGYSVSREKKESFPLTVTSAQKNPTAFYLCASSPLDQPQHFGDGTRLSIL.

This chain connects TRBV12-3 or TRBV12-4 to TRBJ1-1; D ambiguous. This CDR3 is 14 amino acids long. The V and J ends lost 4 bases and 6 bases respectively, with 15 bases between them. CDR3 protein: CASSSAGSEAEAFF. The CDR3 DNA reads TGTGCCAGCAGTTCGGCGGGGTCGGAAGCTGAAGCTTTCTTT.

The sample holds many counts of this clonotype. This chain joins TRBV24-1 and TRBJ1-5; D call uncertain. This CDR3 is 14 amino acids long. Germline V gene lookup returns CDR1 KGHDR and CDR2 SFDVKD. V lost 3 bases and J lost 2, with 7 bases in between. In DNA form, the CDR3 reads TGTGCCACCAGTGATCACTCCGGCAATCAGCCCCAGCATTTT. This encodes CATSDHSGNQPQHF.

Only a few counts were recorded for this clonotype. In DNA, the CDR3 is TGTGCCAGCAGCCCCCCCGGGCACCACGAGCAGTACTTC. This gives the protein CASSPPGHHEQYF. This rearrangement joins TRBV7-2 to TRBJ2-7; D not resolved. This CDR3 spans 13 amino acids. Trimming took off 5 bases at V and 5 bases at J, with 13 bases between the two ends. In germline, CDR1 is SGHTA, CDR2 FQGNSA.

This chain connects TRBV2 to TRBJ2-3, with a possible D match to TRBD2 (5 bases). The germline CDR1 and CDR2 sequences are SNHLY and FYNNEI. V lost 6 bases, J lost 7 bases, and 17 bases lay in between. The CDR3 is made up of 14 amino acids. The chain's CDR3 is CASRMSGTHYTQYF. The DNA for the CDR3 is TGTGCCAGCAGGATGAGCGGTACACATTATACGCAGTATTTT. The full variable domain, rest sourced from reference TRBV2 and TRBJ2-3, is EPEVTQTPSHQVTQMGQEVILRCVPISNHLYFYWYRQILGQKVEFLVSFYNNEISEKSEIFDDQFSVERPDGSNFTLKIRSTKLEDSAMYFCASRMSGTHYTQYFGPGTRLTVL.

The V call is TRBV5-4, the J call TRBJ2-7; TRBD1 matches 7 bases. Germline CDR1 and CDR2: SGHNT and YYREEE (reference sequence). CDR3 length equals 15 residues. Trimming at V came to 1 base and at J to 6 bases, leaving 10 bases not matched to a gene. CDR3 in DNA: TGTGCCAGCAGCTTGTCGACAGGGCGTAAGGGCGAGCAGTACTTC. Residues: CASSLSTGRKGEQYF. The whole variable domain, remainder taken from reference TRBV5-4 and TRBJ2-7, is ETGVTQSPTHLIKTRGQQVTLRCSSQSGHNTVSWYQQALGQGPQFIFQYYREEENGRGNFPPRFSGLQFPNYSSELNVNALELDDSALYLCASSLSTGRKGEQYFGPGTRLTVT.